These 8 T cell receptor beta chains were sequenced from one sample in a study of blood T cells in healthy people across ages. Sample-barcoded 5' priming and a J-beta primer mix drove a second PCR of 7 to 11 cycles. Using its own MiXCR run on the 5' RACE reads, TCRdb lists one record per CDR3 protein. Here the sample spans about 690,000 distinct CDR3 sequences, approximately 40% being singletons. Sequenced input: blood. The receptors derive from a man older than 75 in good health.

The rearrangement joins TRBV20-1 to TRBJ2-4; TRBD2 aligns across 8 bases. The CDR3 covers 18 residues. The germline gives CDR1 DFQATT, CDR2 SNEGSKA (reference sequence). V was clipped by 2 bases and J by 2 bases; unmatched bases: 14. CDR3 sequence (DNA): TGCAGTGCTAGATCTAGCGGAACAGCGGGAGCATCCAAAAACATTCAGTACTTC. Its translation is CSARSSGTAGASKNIQYF.

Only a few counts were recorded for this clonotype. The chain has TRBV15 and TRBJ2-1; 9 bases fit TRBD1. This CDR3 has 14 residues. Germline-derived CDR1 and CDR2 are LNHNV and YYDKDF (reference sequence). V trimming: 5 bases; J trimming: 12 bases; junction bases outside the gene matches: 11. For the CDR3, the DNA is TGTGCCACCAGCGGCACACAGGGGGCCTTGGGGCAGTTCTTC. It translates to CATSGTQGALGQFF.

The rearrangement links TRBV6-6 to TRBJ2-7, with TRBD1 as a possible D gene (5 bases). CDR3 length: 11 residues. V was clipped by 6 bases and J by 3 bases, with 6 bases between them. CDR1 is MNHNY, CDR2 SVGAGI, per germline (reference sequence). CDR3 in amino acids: CASRQVYEQYF. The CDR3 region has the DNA TGTGCCAGCAGACAGGTCTACGAGCAGTACTTC.

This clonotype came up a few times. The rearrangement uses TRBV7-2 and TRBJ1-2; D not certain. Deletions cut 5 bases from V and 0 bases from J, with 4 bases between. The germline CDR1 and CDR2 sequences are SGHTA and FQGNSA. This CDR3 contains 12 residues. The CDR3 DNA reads TGTGCCAGCAGCCGTACTAACTATGGCTACACCTTC. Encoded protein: CASSRTNYGYTF.

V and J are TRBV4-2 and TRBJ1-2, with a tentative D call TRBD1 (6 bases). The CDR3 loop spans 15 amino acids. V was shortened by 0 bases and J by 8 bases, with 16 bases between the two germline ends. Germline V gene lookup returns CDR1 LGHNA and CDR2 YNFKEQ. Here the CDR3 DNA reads TGTGCCAGCAGCCAAGAAAGGGCAGGGGACGGCGGCTACACCTTC. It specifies CASSQERAGDGGYTF.

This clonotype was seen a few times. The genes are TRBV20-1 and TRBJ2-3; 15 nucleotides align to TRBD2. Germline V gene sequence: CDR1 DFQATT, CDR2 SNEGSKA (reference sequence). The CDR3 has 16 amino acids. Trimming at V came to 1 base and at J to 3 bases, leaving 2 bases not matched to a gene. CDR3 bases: TGCAGTGCTAGAGCGGGGACTAGCGGGAGGACAGATACGCAGTATTTT. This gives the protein CSARAGTSGRTDTQYF.

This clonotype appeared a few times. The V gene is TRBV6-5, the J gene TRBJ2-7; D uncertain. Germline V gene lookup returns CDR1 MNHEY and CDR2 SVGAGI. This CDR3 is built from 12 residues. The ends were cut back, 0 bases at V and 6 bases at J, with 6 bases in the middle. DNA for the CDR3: TGTGCCAGCAGTTACTCCCTTGGCGAGCAGTACTTC. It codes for CASSYSLGEQYF.

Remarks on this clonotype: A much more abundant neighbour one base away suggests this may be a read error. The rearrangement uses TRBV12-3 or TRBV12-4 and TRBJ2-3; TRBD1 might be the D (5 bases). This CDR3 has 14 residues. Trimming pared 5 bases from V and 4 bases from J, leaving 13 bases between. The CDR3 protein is CASSVSETADTQYF. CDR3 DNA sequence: TGTGCCAGCAGTGTAAGCGAGACAGCAGATACGCAGTATTTT.